The 11 T cell receptor beta chains below all came from one sample that was sequenced in a study of cytomegalovirus exposure and HLA in healthy donors. Measured with immunoSEQ multiplex PCR; TCRdb has only the in-frame clones, and not every one. The sample has 50,000 to 65,000 clones, roughly 87% seen once. The sequenced material came from PBMCs. The source is a woman aged 18-29 years in good health and CMV-seropositive.

This chain uses TRBV9 with TRBJ2-1; the D is unclear. Germline CDR1 SGDLS, CDR2 YYNGEE. The germline V and J ends were trimmed by 4 bases and 3 bases, with 14 bases remaining between them. The CDR3 covers 15 residues. The CDR3 loop reads CASSPPPGGYNEQFF. The CDR3 DNA follows: TGTGCCAGCAGCCCTCCCCCCGGTGGCTACAATGAGCAGTTCTTC.

The rearrangement joins TRBV7-9 to TRBJ1-1; D is uncertain. This CDR3 comprises 14 residues. Germline loops: CDR1 SEHNR, CDR2 FQNEAQ (reference sequence). V gave up 1 base and J gave up 0 bases, with 6 bases separating them. The DNA of the CDR3 is TGTGCCAGCAGCTTAGTGGGCTTGAACACTGAAGCTTTCTTT. It yields the protein CASSLVGLNTEAFF.

This chain uses TRBV5-1 with TRBJ2-5, with 7 nucleotides matching TRBD1. Germline CDR1 SGHRS, CDR2 YFSETQ. This CDR3 is 15 amino acids long. Trimming removed 1 base from V and 0 bases from J; junction bases left unmatched: 3. CDR3 sequence (DNA): TGCGCCAGCAGCTTGAAGGGACAGAACCAAGAGACCCAGTACTTC. Its translation is CASSLKGQNQETQYF.

The chain is built from TRBV5-5 and TRBJ2-7, with D maybe TRBD1 (5 bases). Germline V gene data show CDR1 as SGHKS and CDR2 as YYEKEE (reference sequence). This CDR3 comprises 13 residues. Trimming removed 4 bases from V and 3 bases from J, with 11 bases in between. CDR3 DNA: TGTGCCAGCAGCAGTACAGGCGTCTACGAGCAGTACTTC. Its protein is CASSSTGVYEQYF.

In nucleotides, the CDR3 is TGTGCCAGCAGCTCGACCCCCACAGAAACCACTGAAGCTTTCTTT. Translated, it gives CASSSTPTETTEAFF. This chain joins TRBV7-9 and TRBJ1-1, with D uncertain. V lost 4 bases, J lost 4 bases, and 16 bases lay in between. CDR1 is SEHNR and CDR2 is FQNEAQ in the germline V gene (reference sequence). This CDR3 contains 15 residues.

The chain joins TRBV18 to TRBJ2-1; D is unresolved. Germline loops: CDR1 KGHSH, CDR2 LQKENI. The CDR3 consists of 15 residues. Deletions cut 2 bases from V and 0 bases from J, with 8 bases between. CDR3 nucleotides: TGTGCCAGCTCACCAGCCTCTAGCTCCTACAATGAGCAGTTCTTC. This translates into CASSPASSSYNEQFF.

The rearrangement joins TRBV2 to TRBJ1-3; D ambiguous. CDR1 SNHLY and CDR2 FYNNEI come from the germline V gene. The V end lost 9 bases, the J end lost 0 bases, and 6 bases lay between the germline ends. The CDR3 is 12 amino acids. The CDR3 DNA sequence: TGTGCCAGAAAAGCCTCTGGAAACACCATATATTTT. Protein sequence: CARKASGNTIYF.

This clone was seen more than once but under ten times. The chain is built from TRBV11-1 and TRBJ1-1, with TRBD1 as a possible D gene (6 bases). CDR3 length equals 15 residues. The V end lost 4 bases, the J end lost 2 bases, and 14 bases lay between the germline ends. Germline CDR1 SGHAT, CDR2 FQDESV (reference sequence). In DNA, the CDR3 is TGTGCCAGCAGCTCCCGACAGGCGAGAAACACTGAAGCTTTCTTT. Its translation is CASSSRQARNTEAFF.

Here the CDR3 DNA reads TGTGCCTGGAGTGTAGGGGGGGTGTTTAATGAGCAGTTCTTC. Protein: CAWSVGGVFNEQFF. The chain links TRBV30 to TRBJ2-1; D might be TRBD2 (7 bases). This CDR3 region has 14 residues. The V and J ends lost 0 bases and 7 bases respectively, with 13 bases between them. Germline V CDR1 and CDR2: GTSNPN, SVGIG (reference sequence).

The chain combines TRBV30 with TRBJ1-5; the D gene is possibly TRBD1 (6 bases). The CDR3 length is 12 residues. V was pared by 2 bases and J by 7 bases, with 9 bases between. CDR1 is GTSNPN and CDR2 is SVGIG in the germline V gene (reference sequence). This CDR3 is CAWSRQEQPQHF. The CDR3 nucleotides are TGTGCCTGGAGTAGACAGGAGCAGCCCCAGCATTTT.

The V gene is TRBV2, the J gene TRBJ1-3, with D perhaps matching TRBD1 (5 bases). Trimming took 11 bases from V and 3 from J, leaving 17 bases between them. CDR3 length equals 14 residues. CDR1 is SNHLY, CDR2 FYNNEI, per germline. The chain's CDR3 is CAGETQGGGNTIYF. CDR3 in DNA: TGTGCCGGAGAAACCCAGGGTGGTGGAAACACCATATATTTT.